One and the same sample provided the 22 T cell receptor beta chains below, sequenced in a study of blood T cell repertoires in COVID-19. Method: immunoSEQ multiplex PCR; TCRdb's copy keeps in-frame clones and lacks some. The sample holds some 66,000 clones, around 82% seen once. The sequencing input was peripheral blood. The receptor source for this set is a man aged 60 to 75 with acute or convalescent COVID-19.

J is TRBJ1-2 and V is TRBV6-5; D is perhaps TRBD1 (6 bases). This CDR3 is built from 12 residues. Germline assignment: CDR1 MNHEY and CDR2 SVGAGI. The ends were cut back, 11 bases at V and 4 bases at J, with 14 bases in the middle. CDR3 region: CAGGGGAYGYTF. The CDR3 nucleotides are TGTGCCGGGGGAGGGGGGGCCTATGGCTACACCTTC.

The CDR3 nucleotides are TGTGCCAGCTCACCTCTACCTAGGAGCACAGATACGCAGTATTTT. This codes for CASSPLPRSTDTQYF. This rearrangement joins TRBV18 to TRBJ2-3; no reliable D call. With 3 bases removed from V and 0 bases from J, the gap between germline ends came to 10 bases. Germline lookup yields CDR1 KGHSH and CDR2 LQKENI. This CDR3 has 15 residues. The entire variable domain, with the rest obtained from reference TRBV18 and TRBJ2-3, is as follows: NAGVMQNPRHLVRRRGQEARLRCSPMKGHSHVYWYRQLPEEGLKFMVYLQKENIIDESGMPKERFSAEFPKEGPSILRIQQVVRGDSAAYFCASSPLPRSTDTQYFGPGTRLTVL.

The chain recombines TRBV27 with TRBJ1-6; 9 bases are a match to TRBD1. Germline-derived CDR1 and CDR2 are MNHEY and SMNVEV (reference sequence). V dropped 5 bases and J dropped 10; count of bases not matched to a gene: 9. This CDR3 contains 15 residues. The CDR3 here is CASSPYGTGRSPLHF. CDR3 in DNA: TGTGCCAGCAGTCCCTATGGGACAGGGAGATCACCCCTCCACTTT.

The chain links TRBV2 to TRBJ2-7; weak D call: TRBD2 (5 bases). Per the germline V gene, CDR1 is SNHLY and CDR2 is FYNNEI. The CDR3 is 14 residues long. V gave up 6 bases and J gave up 4 bases, with 16 bases separating them. For the CDR3, the DNA is TGTGCCAGCAGCCTCGGGTTAGCGAGGTACGAGCAGTACGTC. It yields the protein CASSLGLARYEQYV.

This clone was seen a handful of times. The chain carries TRBV6-4 and TRBJ1-3; weak D call: TRBD1 (5 bases). CDR1 is MRHNA and CDR2 is SNTAGT in the germline V gene. Trimming pared 8 bases from V and 0 bases from J, leaving 11 bases between. The CDR3 consists of 14 residues. CDR3 sequence reads: CASRGTGSGNTIYF. The CDR3 bases are TGTGCCAGCCGCGGGACGGGCTCTGGAAACACCATATATTTT.

This chain connects TRBV12-5 to TRBJ2-1; 8 nucleotides agree with TRBD1. V lost 6 bases to trimming and J lost 9 bases; unmatched junction nucleotides: 4. The V gene's germline CDR1 is LGHNT and CDR2 FRNRAP. This CDR3 is built from 12 residues. The CDR3 loop is CASGTTGVEQFF. DNA for the CDR3: TGTGCTAGTGGCACGACAGGGGTTGAGCAGTTCTTC. Together with reference TRBV12-5 and TRBJ2-1, the CDR3 gives the full variable domain: DARVTQTPRHKVTEMGQEVTMRCQPILGHNTVFWYRQTMMQGLELLAYFRNRAPLDDSGMPKDRFSAEMPDATLATLKIQPSEPRDSAVYFCASGTTGVEQFFGPGTRLTVL.

This rearrangement joins TRBV20-1 to TRBJ2-1; 11 bases match TRBD2. This CDR3 comprises 14 residues. Losses at the gene ends were 3 bases for V and 8 bases for J; bases not matched to a gene: 6. Germline CDR1 is DFQATT and CDR2 is SNEGSKA (reference sequence). CDR3 region: CSASLPSGGYEQFF. The CDR3 DNA is TGCAGTGCTAGTCTGCCTAGCGGGGGGTATGAGCAGTTCTTC.

This clone came up once. V gene TRBV3-1 (or the pseudogene TRBV3-2) combines with J gene TRBJ1-6; 7 bases align to TRBD1. V shed 5 bases, J shed 9 bases, and the junction held 7 bases outside the gene matches. The CDR3 is made up of 14 amino acids. Germline-derived CDR1 and CDR2 are LGHDT and YNNKEL (reference sequence). The CDR3 region is CASSSGQVISPLHF. DNA for the CDR3: TGTGCCAGCAGCTCAGGACAGGTGATTTCACCCCTCCACTTT.

This chain joins TRBV28 and TRBJ1-5; TRBD1 matches 9 bases. There are 14 residues in the CDR3. Germline CDR1 is MDHEN and CDR2 is SYDVKM. The trim removed 3 bases at V and 4 bases at J, leaving 1 base unmatched. CDR3 DNA sequence: TGTGCCAGCAGTTTCGGGACAGGGAATCAGCCCCAGCATTTT. This codes for CASSFGTGNQPQHF.

The rearrangement links TRBV6-5 to TRBJ1-3; D uncertain. The length of the CDR3 is 14 residues. CDR1 and CDR2 from the germline V gene are MNHEY and SVGAGI. Trimming took off 4 bases at V and 0 bases at J, with 7 bases between the two ends. The CDR3 loop is CASSSVSSGNTIYF. The CDR3 coding sequence is TGTGCCAGCAGTTCGGTATCCTCTGGAAACACCATATATTTT.

This clone was seen only a few times. The rearrangement uses TRBV6-5 and TRBJ1-4, with 8 nucleotides matching TRBD1. Germline trimming cut 4 bases from V and 8 bases from J; bases unmatched to any gene: 9. The CDR3 has 15 residues. CDR1 and CDR2 from the germline V gene are MNHEY and SVGAGI. This chain's CDR3 is CASSFKQGAYEKLFF. The CDR3 nucleotides are TGTGCCAGCAGTTTCAAGCAGGGGGCTTACGAAAAACTGTTTTTT.

The rearrangement uses TRBV5-1 and TRBJ2-5; 11 bases align to TRBD2. The J segment lost 4 bases and the V segment lost 1 base, leaving 6 bases of the junction unmatched. Germline values: CDR1 SGHRS, CDR2 YFSETQ. The CDR3 consists of 16 residues. The CDR3, as DNA: TGCGCCAGCAGCTTGAATATAGCGGGGGGGCGAGAGACCCAGTACTTC. Its translation is CASSLNIAGGRETQYF.

V is TRBV6-5 and J is TRBJ2-7; 12 bases are shared with TRBD2. The trim removed 0 bases at V and 9 bases at J, leaving 9 bases unmatched. The CDR3 totals 16 residues. Germline CDR1 is MNHEY and CDR2 is SVGAGI. The CDR3 DNA is TGTGCCAGCAGTTACTCTACGGCTAGCGGGGGGGCGGTGCAGTACTTC. It specifies CASSYSTASGGAVQYF.

The chain has TRBV18 and TRBJ2-5; a possible D gene is TRBD1 (7 bases). Germline V gene data show CDR1 as KGHSH and CDR2 as LQKENI. V dropped 3 bases and J dropped 1 base, with 9 bases sitting between them. The CDR3 runs to 14 residues. The CDR3, as DNA: TGTGCCAGCTCACCGCGGGACAGCCAAGAGACCCAGTACTTC. Amino acids: CASSPRDSQETQYF.

V gene TRBV25-1 combines with J gene TRBJ2-7; a weak D match, TRBD1 (7 bases). Germline V gene data show CDR1 as MGHDK and CDR2 as SYGVNS. CDR3 length equals 16 residues. The germline V and J ends were trimmed by 5 bases and 3 bases, with 20 bases remaining between them. CDR3 residues: CASSKTAGQINYEQYF. Here the CDR3 DNA reads TGTGCCAGCAGTAAAACCGCGGGACAGATAAACTACGAGCAGTACTTC.

The J gene is TRBJ1-1, the V gene TRBV30; the D is unclear. V lost 5 bases and J 1 base, leaving 11 bases between the germline ends. Germline CDR1 and CDR2: GTSNPN and SVGIG (reference sequence). CDR3 length equals 13 residues. In DNA form, the CDR3 reads TGTGCCTGGGCCCACGGGTCGAACACTGAAGCTTTCTTT. Its translation: CAWAHGSNTEAFF.

This clone has just one count. The chain has TRBV27 and TRBJ2-4; D uncertain. The CDR3 is made up of 14 amino acids. Trimming took off 6 bases at V and 0 bases at J, with 9 bases between the two ends. From germline, CDR1 is MNHEY and CDR2 SMNVEV (reference sequence). The CDR3 protein is CASSRLVAKNIQYF. Written as DNA, the CDR3 is TGTGCCAGCAGCCGGTTGGTAGCCAAAAACATTCAGTACTTC.

The chain employs TRBV9 and TRBJ1-2; 10 nucleotides line up with TRBD1. The trim removed 3 bases at V and 12 bases at J, leaving 11 bases unmatched. Per germline, CDR1 SGDLS and CDR2 YYNGEE. CDR3 length: 14 amino acids. CDR3 sequence: CASSASVDRGLDTF. CDR3 nucleotide sequence: TGTGCCAGCAGCGCGTCAGTAGACAGGGGGCTAGACACCTTC.

This sequence joins TRBV7-2 and TRBJ1-2, with D tentatively TRBD1 (5 bases). Germline-derived CDR1 and CDR2 are SGHTA and FQGNSA. The CDR3 covers 16 residues. Trimming left V 4 bases short and J 0 bases short, with 15 bases between. The CDR3 DNA sequence: TGTGCCAGCAGCTCAAAGACAGTCCCCTCTAACTATGGCTACACCTTC. This sequence encodes CASSSKTVPSNYGYTF. Based on the CDR3 plus reference TRBV7-2 and TRBJ1-2, the full variable domain is GAGVSQSPSNKVTEKGKDVELRCDPISGHTALYWYRQSLGQGLEFLIYFQGNSAPDKSGLPSDRFSAERTGGSVSTLTIQRTQQEDSAVYLCASSSKTVPSNYGYTFGSGTRLTVV.

This clone was counted a single time. The rearrangement joins TRBV19 to TRBJ1-5; the D gene is possibly TRBD1 (6 bases). From germline, CDR1 is LNHDA and CDR2 SQIVND (reference sequence). CDR3 length: 15 amino acids. The V end lost 4 bases, the J end lost 1 base, and 11 bases lay between the germline ends. This chain's CDR3 is CASSTPDRSNQPQHF. DNA for the CDR3: TGTGCCAGTAGTACCCCCGACAGGAGCAATCAGCCCCAGCATTTT. The full variable domain, completed using reference TRBV19 and TRBJ1-5, is DGGITQSPKYLFRKEGQNVTLSCEQNLNHDAMYWYRQDPGQGLRLIYYSQIVNDFQKGDIAEGYSVSREKKESFPLTVTSAQKNPTAFYLCASSTPDRSNQPQHFGDGTRLSIL.

The chain joins TRBV12-3 or TRBV12-4 to TRBJ1-2; D is unclear. This CDR3 spans 13 amino acids. Deletions cut 1 base from V and 8 bases from J, with 11 bases between. Here the CDR3 reads CASSLEIDAGYTF. CDR3 bases: TGTGCCAGCAGTTTAGAAATTGATGCGGGCTACACCTTC.

The chain has TRBV6-5 and TRBJ2-5, with a tentative D call TRBD2 (6 bases). CDR3 length: 14 amino acids. Germline V gene data show CDR1 as MNHEY and CDR2 as SVGAGI. The V gene lost 6 bases and the J gene lost 5 bases, with 16 bases spanning the gap. The CDR3 reads CASRAAGIVETQYF. The DNA for the CDR3 is TGTGCCAGCAGAGCGGCGGGGATAGTGGAGACCCAGTACTTC.